This TCR beta chain was obtained from a study of early T cells in non-severe SARS-CoV-2 infection. Study-level background: With bulk RNA from unsorted whole blood as input, sequencing yielded unpaired chains.

TCRdb analysed the 5' RACE reads with MiXCR anew, one entry per CDR3 protein. Here the sample spans 100,000 to 150,000 distinct CDR3 sequences, around 14% being singletons. Per germline, CDR1 SGHRS and CDR2 YFSETQ. The CDR3 loop spans 14 amino acids. The V and J ends lost 0 bases and 7 bases respectively, with 11 bases between them. The gene calls are TRBV5-1 and TRBJ1-5; D is ambiguous. Sequencing was done on a sample of whole blood. The receptor's source is an adult who was a healthcare worker with PCR-confirmed SARS-CoV-2 infection or an uninfected control (not recorded which). CDR3 in DNA: TGCGCCAGCAGCTTGGACGGAGTCGGGCAGCCCCAGCATTTT. It is translated as CASSLDGVGQPQHF.